This TCR beta chain comes out of a study of T cell clusters in autoimmune cytopenias. Multiplex touch-down PCR amplified TRB using TRB-A and TRB-B pools in one tube. TCRdb re-called the multiplex PCR reads and shows each CDR3 protein once, DNA omitted. The sample table includes fewer than 6,500 distinct CDR3 sequences. The length of the CDR3 is 15 residues. Germline V gives CDR1 MNHEY, CDR2 SVGEGT. TRB was amplified from approximately 230 ng of peripheral blood genomic DNA per sample. These records were also assigned to another study, of T cell repertoires in aging, cancer and after chemotherapy.

Sequenced input: peripheral blood. The chain employs TRBV6-2 or TRBV6-3 and TRBJ1-1; TCRdb reports TRBD1, a call that lacks DNA to check it against. The clonotype comes from a human donor in good health. The CDR3 reads CASSFSPGQGAEAFF.